These 15 T cell receptor beta chains originate from one sample sequenced in a study of shared clonotypes between healthy human individuals. Profiled with immunoSEQ multiplex PCR; TCRdb holds only in-frame clones, not every one. The sample consists of 2.3 million or so clones, 80% to 95% of them appearing once. Sequencing was carried out using naive CD4+ T cells from PBMCs. The subset denotes: CD45RA+ positively selected. The receptors stem from a man aged 18 to 29 in good health. Some clones in this sample may be carry-over from other donors' samples.

The chain couples TRBV5-4 to TRBJ2-3, with TRBD2 matching 8 bases. The CDR3 extends over 17 amino acids. Trimming cost V 4 bases and J 1 base; bases outside gene matches: 11. Per the germline V gene, CDR1 is SGHNT and CDR2 is YYREEE (reference sequence). As DNA, the CDR3 is TGTGCCAGCAGCCTCAGCGGGAGATGGGAGGGCACAGATACGCAGTATTTT. Translated: CASSLSGRWEGTDTQYF.

The V call is TRBV6-5, the J call TRBJ1-3; 9 nucleotides align to TRBD1. In germline, CDR1 is MNHEY, CDR2 SVGAGI. The CDR3 runs 15 residues. Losses at the gene ends were 6 bases for V and 3 bases for J; bases not matched to a gene: 6. CDR3 amino acids: CASRIQGAIGNTIYF. The CDR3 DNA reads as TGTGCCAGCAGAATACAGGGGGCGATTGGAAACACCATATATTTT.

The V call is TRBV7-2, the J call TRBJ2-1, with 8 bases fitting TRBD1. The junction had 5 bases not matched to a gene; V was cut back by 0 bases and J by 4 bases. CDR1 SGHTA and CDR2 FQGNSA come from the germline V gene. The CDR3 covers 16 residues. For the CDR3, the DNA is TGTGCCAGCAGCTTAGCCGCCGGACAGGGTTACAATGAGCAGTTCTTC. This sequence encodes CASSLAAGQGYNEQFF.

The rearrangement links TRBV7-6 to TRBJ1-3; D is possibly TRBD1 (5 bases). Germline V gives CDR1 SGHVS, CDR2 FNYEAQ. V lost 5 bases and J lost 0, with 8 bases in between. CDR3 length: 14 amino acids. CDR3 residues: CASSTTASGNTIYF. CDR3 coding DNA: TGTGCCAGCAGCACGACAGCCTCTGGAAACACCATATATTTT.

V is TRBV9 and J is TRBJ2-1; 11 bases are shared with TRBD2. CDR1 and CDR2 (germline): SGDLS, YYNGEE. The J segment lost 8 bases and the V segment lost 2 bases, leaving 9 bases of the junction unmatched. The CDR3 totals 16 residues. The CDR3, as DNA: TGTGCCAGCAGCGTTTCAACTAGCGGGAGAGTTTATGAGCAGTTCTTC. It yields the protein CASSVSTSGRVYEQFF.

The rearrangement joins TRBV7-8 to TRBJ1-2; TRBD1 might be the D (5 bases). Germline loops: CDR1 SGHVS, CDR2 FQNEAQ. The CDR3 runs 13 residues. With 4 bases removed from V and 3 bases from J, the gap between germline ends came to 9 bases. The CDR3 coding sequence is TGTGCCAGCAGCTGGGGACGCCACTATGGCTACACCTTC. It encodes CASSWGRHYGYTF.

In this sample, this clone turned up once. The chain is built from TRBV5-1 and TRBJ1-2; 7 positions agree with TRBD1. Germline values: CDR1 SGHRS, CDR2 YFSETQ. The CDR3 contains 14 residues. V trimming: 2 bases; J trimming: 4 bases; junction bases outside the gene matches: 5. CDR3 sequence: CASSFRTGVYGYTF. The CDR3 DNA reads as TGCGCCAGCAGCTTTCGGACAGGAGTCTATGGCTACACCTTC.

The chain links TRBV28 to TRBJ1-5, with 9 bases aligning to TRBD1. J gave up 3 bases and V 6 bases, and 9 bases lay outside the gene matches. This CDR3 contains 16 residues. Germline V gene lookup returns CDR1 MDHEN and CDR2 SYDVKM. The chain's CDR3 is CASSRPGTGNNQPQHF. CDR3 DNA sequence: TGTGCCAGCAGCCGTCCCGGGACAGGGAACAATCAGCCCCAGCATTTT.

As DNA, the CDR3 is TGTGCCAGCCGATCTGGTGATACCGGAAACACCATATATTTT. It is translated as CASRSGDTGNTIYF. The V gene is TRBV6-6, the J gene TRBJ1-3; no firm D call. The CDR3 contains 14 residues. The germline CDR1 and CDR2 sequences are MNHNY and SVGAGI (reference sequence). Trimming shortened V by 8 bases and J by 4 bases, and 15 bases separated the two germline ends.

This chain joins TRBV11-3 and TRBJ2-7; 9 nucleotides match TRBD2. Germline V gene sequence: CDR1 SGHNT, CDR2 YENEEA. This CDR3 region has 16 residues. With 1 base clipped from V and 3 bases from J, the junction kept 7 bases outside the gene matches. CDR3 sequence: CASSLGPPTSGYEQYF. As DNA, the CDR3 is TGTGCCAGCAGCTTAGGTCCGCCGACTAGCGGCTACGAGCAGTACTTC.

The chain couples TRBV30 to TRBJ1-4; D is perhaps TRBD1 (6 bases). V was pared by 4 bases and J by 8 bases, with 17 bases between. The germline V gene encodes CDR1 GTSNPN and CDR2 SVGIG (reference sequence). This CDR3 contains 14 residues. CDR3 sequence: CAWNTGTMVEKLFF. The CDR3 bases are TGTGCCTGGAACACCGGGACAATGGTAGAAAAACTGTTTTTT.

V usage is TRBV20-1 and J usage is TRBJ2-1; unclear D gene. Per the germline V gene, CDR1 is DFQATT and CDR2 is SNEGSKA (reference sequence). Deletions cut 6 bases from V and 10 bases from J, with 13 bases between. This CDR3 contains 11 residues. This CDR3 reads CSALIGEEQFF. CDR3 bases: TGCAGTGCCTTGATTGGAGAGGAGCAGTTCTTC.

V usage is TRBV19 and J usage is TRBJ2-2, with D possibly TRBD1 on 6 matching bases. The CDR3 extends over 14 amino acids. The V end was cut by 6 bases, the J end by 4 bases, with 12 bases between. Germline CDR1 LNHDA, CDR2 SQIVND (reference sequence). In DNA, the CDR3 is TGTGCCAGTAGCCTGACCAGGGGCACCGGGGAGCTGTTTTTT. Translation: CASSLTRGTGELFF.

This chain connects TRBV4-2 to TRBJ2-2, with 8 bases that match TRBD1. This CDR3 comprises 17 residues. Trimming removed 1 base from V and 1 base from J; junction bases left unmatched: 5. The germline CDR1 and CDR2 sequences are LGHNA and YNFKEQ. The CDR3 spells CASSQGRGRWNTGELFF. The DNA of the CDR3 is TGTGCCAGCAGCCAAGGCAGGGGGCGGTGGAACACCGGGGAGCTGTTTTTT.

This clone was detected once. The chain has TRBV5-1 and TRBJ2-7, with 7 bases fitting TRBD2. Germline V gene sequence: CDR1 SGHRS, CDR2 YFSETQ. V shed 4 bases and J 7 bases; nucleotides not matched to a gene: 17. The CDR3 loop spans 16 amino acids. This CDR3 reads CASSLGGLGGSGEQYF. Here the CDR3 DNA reads TGCGCCAGCAGCCTCGGAGGGCTCGGGGGGTCTGGAGAGCAGTACTTC.